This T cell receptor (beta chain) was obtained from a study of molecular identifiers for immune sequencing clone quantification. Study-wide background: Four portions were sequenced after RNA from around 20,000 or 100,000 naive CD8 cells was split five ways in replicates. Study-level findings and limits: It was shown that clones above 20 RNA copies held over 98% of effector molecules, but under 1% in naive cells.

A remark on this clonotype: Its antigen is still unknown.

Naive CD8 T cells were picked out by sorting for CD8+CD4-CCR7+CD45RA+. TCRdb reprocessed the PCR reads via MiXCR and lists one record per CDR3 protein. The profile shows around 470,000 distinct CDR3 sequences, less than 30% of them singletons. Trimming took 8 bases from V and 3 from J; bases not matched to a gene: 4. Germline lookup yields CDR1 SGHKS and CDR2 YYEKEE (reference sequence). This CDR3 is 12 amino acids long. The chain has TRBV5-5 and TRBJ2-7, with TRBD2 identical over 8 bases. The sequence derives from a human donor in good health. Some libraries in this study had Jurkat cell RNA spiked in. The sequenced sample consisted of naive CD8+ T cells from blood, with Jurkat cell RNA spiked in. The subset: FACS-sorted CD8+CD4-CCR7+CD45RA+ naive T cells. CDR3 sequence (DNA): TGTGCCAGGCGGGGGGTGGACTACGAGCAGTACTTC. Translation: CARRGVDYEQYF. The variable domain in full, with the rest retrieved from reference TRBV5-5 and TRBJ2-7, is DAGVTQSPTHLIKTRGQQVTLRCSPISGHKSVSWYQQVLGQGPQFIFQYYEKEERGRGNFPDRFSARQFPNYSSELNVNALLLGDSALYLCARRGVDYEQYFGPGTRLTVT.